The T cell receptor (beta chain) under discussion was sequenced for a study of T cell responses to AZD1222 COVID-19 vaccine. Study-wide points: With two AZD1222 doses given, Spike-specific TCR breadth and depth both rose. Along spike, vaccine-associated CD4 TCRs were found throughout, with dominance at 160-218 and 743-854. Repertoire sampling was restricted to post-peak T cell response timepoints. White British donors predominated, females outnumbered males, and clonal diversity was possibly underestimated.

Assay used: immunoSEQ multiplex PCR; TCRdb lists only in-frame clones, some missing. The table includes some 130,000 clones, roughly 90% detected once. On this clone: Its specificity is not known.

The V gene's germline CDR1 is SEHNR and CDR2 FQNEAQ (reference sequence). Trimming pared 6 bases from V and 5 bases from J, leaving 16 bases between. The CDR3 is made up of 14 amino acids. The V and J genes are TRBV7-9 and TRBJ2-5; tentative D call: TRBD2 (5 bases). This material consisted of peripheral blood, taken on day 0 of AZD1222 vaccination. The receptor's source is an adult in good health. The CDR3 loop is CASSLGNWEETQYF. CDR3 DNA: TGTGCCAGCAGTCTAGGGAACTGGGAGGAGACCCAGTACTTC.